This T cell receptor beta chain was identified in a study of blood T cell repertoires in COVID-19. Study overall: Whether acute or convalescent, the COVID-19 samples came from the United States, Italy and Spain.

This clone has a handful of counts. The CDR3 sequence is 15 residues long. V lost 4 bases to trimming and J lost 4 bases; unmatched junction nucleotides: 11. Looked up from germline, CDR1 is SGHRS and CDR2 is YFSETQ. As processed by the authors: Nucleated cell number was recorded as an estimate derived from reference gene primer amplification. The repertoire was sequenced with immunoSEQ multiplex PCR; TCRdb's copy has only in-frame clones and lacks some. Clone size and V and J calls were adopted from that table, with D and trimming inferred from the DNA. This sample has about 200,000 clones, with 80% to 90% found just once.

The receptor was isolated from a human donor with active or convalescent COVID-19. The donor label of this sample is uncertain. The sequenced sample consisted of peripheral blood. V is TRBV5-1 and J is TRBJ2-7; 7 bases agree with TRBD2. The CDR3 spells CASSPSGGGVYEQYF. The CDR3 coding sequence is TGCGCCAGCAGCCCCTCTGGGGGGGGTGTATACGAGCAGTACTTC.